This T cell receptor beta chain was found in a study of Ad26.COV2.S vaccination and SARS-CoV-2 variants. Treatment specified: roughly 18 received Ad26.COV2.S at low or high dose, single or two shots; about five received placebo; per-sample allocation not given. Material that was analyzed had been drawn on day 63 after the first vaccine or placebo injection. Generated by immunoSEQ multiplex PCR, the TCRdb table keeps only in-frame clones and is missing some. The data contain approximately 500,000 clones, roughly 87% of them singletons. The CDR3 is made up of 13 amino acids. Trimming removed 5 bases from V and 7 bases from J, with 13 bases in between. CDR1 is SGHTA, CDR2 FQGNSA, per germline.

Sample: peripheral blood, taken in a trial of Ad26.COV2.S vaccine versus placebo. The rearrangement uses TRBV7-2 and TRBJ2-3; D unresolved. The source is a person aged 18-65 years who received the Ad26.COV2.S COVID-19 vaccine or a placebo. The CDR3 nucleotides are TGTGCCAGCAGCCACCGGGTCGGCCATACGCAGTATTTT. Its translation is CASSHRVGHTQYF.